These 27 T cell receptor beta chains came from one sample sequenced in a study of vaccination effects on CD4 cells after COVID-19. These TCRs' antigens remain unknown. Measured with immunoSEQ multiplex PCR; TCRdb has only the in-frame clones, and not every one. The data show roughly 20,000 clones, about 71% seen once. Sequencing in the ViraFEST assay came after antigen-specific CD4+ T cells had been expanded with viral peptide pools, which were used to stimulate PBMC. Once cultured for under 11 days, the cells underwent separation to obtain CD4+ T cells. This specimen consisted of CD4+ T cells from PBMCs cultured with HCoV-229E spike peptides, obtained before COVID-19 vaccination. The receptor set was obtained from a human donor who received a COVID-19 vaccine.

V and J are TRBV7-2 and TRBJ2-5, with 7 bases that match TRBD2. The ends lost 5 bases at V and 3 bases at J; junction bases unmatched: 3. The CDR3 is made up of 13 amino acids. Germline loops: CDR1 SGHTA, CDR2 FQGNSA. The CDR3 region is CASSNRGEETQYF. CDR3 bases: TGTGCCAGCAGCAATCGGGGGGAAGAGACCCAGTACTTC.

CDR3 amino acids: CASSSIRHSPTNEKLFF. The CDR3 nucleotides read TGTGCCAGCAGCTCGATCAGGCACAGTCCAACTAATGAAAAACTGTTTTTT. The V call is TRBV7-9, the J call TRBJ1-4; D is uncertain. Trimming left V 4 bases short and J 0 bases short, with 15 bases between. The germline V gene encodes CDR1 SEHNR and CDR2 FQNEAQ (reference sequence). The CDR3 contains 17 residues.

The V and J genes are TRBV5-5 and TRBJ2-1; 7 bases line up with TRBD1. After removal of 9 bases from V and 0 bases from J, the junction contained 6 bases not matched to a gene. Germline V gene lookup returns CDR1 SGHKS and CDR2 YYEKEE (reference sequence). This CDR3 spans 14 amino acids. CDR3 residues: CATTGTDSYNEQFF. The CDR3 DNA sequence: TGTGCCACTACCGGGACAGACTCCTACAATGAGCAGTTCTTC.

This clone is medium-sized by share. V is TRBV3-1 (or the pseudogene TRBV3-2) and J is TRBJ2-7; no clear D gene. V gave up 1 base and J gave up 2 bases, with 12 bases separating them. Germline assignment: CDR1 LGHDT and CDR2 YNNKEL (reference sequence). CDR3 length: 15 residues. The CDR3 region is CASSQGLVLTYEQYF. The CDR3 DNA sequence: TGTGCCAGCAGCCAAGGACTTGTTCTCACCTACGAGCAGTACTTC.

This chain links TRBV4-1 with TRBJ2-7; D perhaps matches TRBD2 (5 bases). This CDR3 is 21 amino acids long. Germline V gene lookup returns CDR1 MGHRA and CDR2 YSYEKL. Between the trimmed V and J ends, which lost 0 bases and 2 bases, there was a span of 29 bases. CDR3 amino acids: CASSQERLAGKNPRAPYEQYF. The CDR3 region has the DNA TGCGCCAGCAGCCAAGAGAGACTGGCGGGCAAAAACCCAAGAGCCCCCTACGAGCAGTACTTC.

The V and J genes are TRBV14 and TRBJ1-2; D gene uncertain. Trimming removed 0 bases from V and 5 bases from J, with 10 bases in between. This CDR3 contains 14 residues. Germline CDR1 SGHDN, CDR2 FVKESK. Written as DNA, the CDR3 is TGTGCCAGCAGCCAAGATCTGGCAATGTATGGCTACACCTTC. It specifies CASSQDLAMYGYTF.

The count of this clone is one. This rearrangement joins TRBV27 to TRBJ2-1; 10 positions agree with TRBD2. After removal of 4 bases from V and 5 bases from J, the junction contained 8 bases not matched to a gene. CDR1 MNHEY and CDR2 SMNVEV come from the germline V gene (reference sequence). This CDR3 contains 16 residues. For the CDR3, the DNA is TGTGCCAGCAGTTCCCCCAGCGGGAGGGCAGACAATGAGCAGTTCTTC. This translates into CASSSPSGRADNEQFF.

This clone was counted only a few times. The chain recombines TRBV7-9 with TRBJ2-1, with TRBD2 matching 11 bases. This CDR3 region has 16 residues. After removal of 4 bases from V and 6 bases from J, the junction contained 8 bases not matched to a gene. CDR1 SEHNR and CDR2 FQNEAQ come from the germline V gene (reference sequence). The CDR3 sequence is CASSSTGLAVFNEQFF. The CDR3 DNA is TGTGCCAGCAGCTCGACGGGACTAGCGGTCTTCAATGAGCAGTTCTTC.

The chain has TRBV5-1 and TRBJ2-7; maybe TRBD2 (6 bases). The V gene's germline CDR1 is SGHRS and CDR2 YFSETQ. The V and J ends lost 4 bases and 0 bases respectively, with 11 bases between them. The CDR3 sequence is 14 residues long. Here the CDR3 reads CASSGGLFSYEQYF. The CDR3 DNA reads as TGCGCCAGCAGCGGGGGACTTTTCTCCTACGAGCAGTACTTC.

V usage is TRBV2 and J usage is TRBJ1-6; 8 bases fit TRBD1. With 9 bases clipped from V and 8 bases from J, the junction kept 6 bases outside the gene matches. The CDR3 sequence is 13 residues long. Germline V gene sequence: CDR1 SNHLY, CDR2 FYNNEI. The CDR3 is CARGQGLYSPLHF. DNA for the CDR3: TGTGCCAGAGGACAGGGTCTTTATTCACCCCTCCACTTT.

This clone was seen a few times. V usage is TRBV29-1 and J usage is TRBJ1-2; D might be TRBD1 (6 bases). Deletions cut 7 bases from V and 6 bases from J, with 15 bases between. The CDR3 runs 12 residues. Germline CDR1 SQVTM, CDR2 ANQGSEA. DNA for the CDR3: TGCAGCGCTAGTGGACACAGGGATGGCTACACCTTC. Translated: CSASGHRDGYTF.

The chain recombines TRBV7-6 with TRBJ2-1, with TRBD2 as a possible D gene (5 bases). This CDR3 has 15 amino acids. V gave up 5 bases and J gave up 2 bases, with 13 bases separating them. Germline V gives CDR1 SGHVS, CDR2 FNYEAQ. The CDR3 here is CASSPRTGTYNEQFF. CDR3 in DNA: TGTGCCAGCAGCCCCCGGACGGGAACCTACAATGAGCAGTTCTTC.

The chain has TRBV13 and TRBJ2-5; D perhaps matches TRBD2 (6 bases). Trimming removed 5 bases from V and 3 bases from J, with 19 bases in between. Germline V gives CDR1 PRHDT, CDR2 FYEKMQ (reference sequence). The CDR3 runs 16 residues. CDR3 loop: CASSVRRGEGKETQYF. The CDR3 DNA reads TGTGCCAGCAGCGTGAGGCGGGGCGAGGGCAAAGAGACCCAGTACTTC.

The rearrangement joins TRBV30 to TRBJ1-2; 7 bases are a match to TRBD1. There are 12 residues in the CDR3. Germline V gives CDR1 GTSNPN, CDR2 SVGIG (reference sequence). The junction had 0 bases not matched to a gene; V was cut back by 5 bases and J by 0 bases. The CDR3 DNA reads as TGTGCCTGGGACAGGGCTAACTATGGCTACACCTTC. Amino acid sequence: CAWDRANYGYTF.

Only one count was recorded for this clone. CDR3 amino acids: CAWSQGSQPQHF. In DNA, the CDR3 is TGTGCCTGGAGTCAGGGGAGTCAGCCCCAGCATTTT. V is TRBV30 and J is TRBJ1-5, with D possibly matching TRBD1 (6 bases). The germline CDR1 and CDR2 sequences are GTSNPN and SVGIG (reference sequence). Trimming removed 2 bases at V and 6 bases at J, with 8 bases between. There are 12 residues in the CDR3. The entire variable domain, with the rest obtained from reference TRBV30 and TRBJ1-5, is as follows: SQTIHQWPATLVQPVGSPLSLECTVEGTSNPNLYWYRQAAGRGLQLLFYSVGIGQISSEVPQNLSASRPQDRQFILSSKKLLLSDSGFYLCAWSQGSQPQHFGDGTRLSIL.

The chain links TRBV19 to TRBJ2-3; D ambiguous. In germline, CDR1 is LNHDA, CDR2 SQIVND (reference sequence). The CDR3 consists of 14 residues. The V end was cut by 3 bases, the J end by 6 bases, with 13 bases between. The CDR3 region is CASSINLYGDTQYF. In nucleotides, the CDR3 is TGTGCCAGTAGTATTAATTTATATGGGGATACGCAGTATTTT.

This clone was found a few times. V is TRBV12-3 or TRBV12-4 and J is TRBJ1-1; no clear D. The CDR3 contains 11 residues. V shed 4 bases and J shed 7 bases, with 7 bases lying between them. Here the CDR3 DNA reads TGTGCCAGCAGTTATCAAGGTGAAGCTTTCTTT. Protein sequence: CASSYQGEAFF.

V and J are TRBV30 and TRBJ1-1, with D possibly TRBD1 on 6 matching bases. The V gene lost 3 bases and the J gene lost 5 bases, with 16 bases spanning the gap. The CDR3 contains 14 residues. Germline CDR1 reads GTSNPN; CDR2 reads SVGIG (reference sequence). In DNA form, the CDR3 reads TGTGCCTGGAGAGAAAAGGGGGGATTTACTGAAGCTTTCTTT. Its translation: CAWREKGGFTEAFF.

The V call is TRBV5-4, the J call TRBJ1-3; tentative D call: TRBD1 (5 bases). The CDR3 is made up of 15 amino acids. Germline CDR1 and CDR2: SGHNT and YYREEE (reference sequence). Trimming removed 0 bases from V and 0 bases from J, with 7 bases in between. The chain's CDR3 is CASSLGGDSGNTIYF. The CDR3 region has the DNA TGTGCCAGCAGCTTGGGAGGGGACTCTGGAAACACCATATATTTT.

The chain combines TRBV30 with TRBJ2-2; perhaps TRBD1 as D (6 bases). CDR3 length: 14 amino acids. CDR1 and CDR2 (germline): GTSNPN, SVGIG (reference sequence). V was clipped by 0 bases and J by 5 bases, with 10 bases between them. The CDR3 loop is CAWSVLRGTGELFF. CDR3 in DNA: TGTGCCTGGAGTGTACTCAGGGGAACCGGGGAGCTGTTTTTT.

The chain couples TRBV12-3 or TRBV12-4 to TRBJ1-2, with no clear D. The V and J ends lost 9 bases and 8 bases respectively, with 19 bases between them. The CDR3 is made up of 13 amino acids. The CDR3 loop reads CASGVSPVEGYTF. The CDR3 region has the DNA TGTGCCAGTGGAGTCTCTCCGGTGGAGGGCTACACCTTC.

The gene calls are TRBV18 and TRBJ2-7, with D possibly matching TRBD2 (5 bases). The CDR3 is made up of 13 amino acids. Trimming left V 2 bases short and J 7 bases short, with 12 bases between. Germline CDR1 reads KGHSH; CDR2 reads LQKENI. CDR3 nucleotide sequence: TGTGCCAGCTCACCAAGGGATACGGGGGAGCAGTACTTC. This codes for CASSPRDTGEQYF.

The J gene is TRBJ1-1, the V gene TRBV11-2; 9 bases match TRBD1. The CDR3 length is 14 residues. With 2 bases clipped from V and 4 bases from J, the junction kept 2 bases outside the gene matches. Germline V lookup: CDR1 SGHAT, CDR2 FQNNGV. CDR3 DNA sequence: TGTGCCAGCAGCTTAACGACAGGGGGCACTGAAGCTTTCTTT. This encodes CASSLTTGGTEAFF.

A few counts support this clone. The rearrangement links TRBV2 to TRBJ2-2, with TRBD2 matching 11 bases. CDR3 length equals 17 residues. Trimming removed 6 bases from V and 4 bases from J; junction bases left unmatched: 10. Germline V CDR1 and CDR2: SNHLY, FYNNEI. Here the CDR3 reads CASRALAGVRVTGELFF. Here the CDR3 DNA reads TGTGCCAGCAGGGCACTAGCGGGAGTACGTGTCACCGGGGAGCTGTTTTTT.

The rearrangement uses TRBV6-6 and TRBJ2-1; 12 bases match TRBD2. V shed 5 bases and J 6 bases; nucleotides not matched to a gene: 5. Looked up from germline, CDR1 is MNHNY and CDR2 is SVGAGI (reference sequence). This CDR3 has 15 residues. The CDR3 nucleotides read TGTGCCAGCAGTGAGACTAGCGGGAGTGTCAATGAGCAGTTCTTC. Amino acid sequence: CASSETSGSVNEQFF.

The CDR3 here is CASSQPPRDSSNTEAFF. CDR3 nucleotide sequence: TGTGCCAGCAGCCAACCGCCCAGGGACAGCTCGAACACTGAAGCTTTCTTT. The chain combines TRBV3-1 (or the pseudogene TRBV3-2) with TRBJ1-1, with TRBD1 identical over 7 bases. With 2 bases clipped from V and 1 base from J, the junction kept 10 bases outside the gene matches. The V gene's germline CDR1 is LGHDT and CDR2 YNNKEL (reference sequence). CDR3 length: 17 amino acids.

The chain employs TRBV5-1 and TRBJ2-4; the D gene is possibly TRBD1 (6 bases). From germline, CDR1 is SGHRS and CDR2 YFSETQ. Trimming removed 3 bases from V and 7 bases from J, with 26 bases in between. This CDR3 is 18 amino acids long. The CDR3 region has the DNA TGCGCCAGCAGCTCCCACGCTGGGACAAGGGGCGCAGGGAACATTCAGTACTTC. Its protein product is CASSSHAGTRGAGNIQYF.